One sample yielded the 22 T cell receptor beta chains listed below, sequenced in a study of metastatic and nonmetastatic thyroid tumors. TCRdb re-processed the PCR reads through MiXCR. The data hold about 27,000 clones, with about 16% observed a single time. Patients were all untreated before their thyroid surgery. Sample: blood. Receptors originate from a male donor with papillary thyroid cancer or a benign thyroid nodule (not recorded which). Some clones in this sample may be carry-over from other donors' samples.

Note on this clone: Sequence at one end of the junction differs from germline and may be a read error. V gene TRBV6-4 combines with J gene TRBJ2-3; 11 nucleotides agree with TRBD2. This CDR3 contains 15 residues. Germline V gene lookup returns CDR1 MRHNA and CDR2 SNTAGT. The CDR3 bases are TGTGCCAGCAGTAACTCGACTAGCGGGGTGGATACGCAGTATTTT. It translates to CASSNSTSGVDTQYF.

This clone was seen at least ten times. The chain combines TRBV19 with TRBJ1-1; no clear D gene. Per the germline V gene, CDR1 is LNHDA and CDR2 is SQIVND (reference sequence). The CDR3 is made up of 13 amino acids. Between the trimmed V and J ends, which lost 7 bases and 1 base, there was a span of 10 bases. CDR3 nucleotide sequence: TGTGCCAGTATAACGAGGGCGAACACTGAAGCTTTCTTT. Amino acid sequence: CASITRANTEAFF.

This clone was detected only a few times. V and J are TRBV28 and TRBJ1-3; D perhaps matches TRBD1 (5 bases). Trimming left V 3 bases short and J 2 bases short, with 14 bases between. Germline assignment: CDR1 MDHEN and CDR2 SYDVKM. This CDR3 has 16 residues. The CDR3 spells CASSLSGGYPGNTIYF. Written as DNA, the CDR3 is TGTGCCAGCAGTTTGAGCGGGGGATACCCTGGAAACACCATATATTTT.

In this sample, this clone turned up many times. The junction shows a germline mismatch at one end, possibly a read error. This chain's CDR3 is CASSRNPGYEQYF. As DNA, the CDR3 is TGTGCTAGCAGCCGAAATCCAGGGTACGAGCAGTACTTC. The chain couples TRBV7-7 to TRBJ2-7; TRBD1 might be the D (5 bases). Germline CDR1 SSHAT, CDR2 FNYEAQ (reference sequence). The CDR3 consists of 13 residues.

This clone was recorded at least ten times. A single base separates this from a much larger clone, so it may be a read error. The chain has TRBV11-2 and TRBJ2-1; D gene ambiguous. There are 16 residues in the CDR3. Per germline, CDR1 SGHAT and CDR2 FQNNGV. This CDR3 reads CAGSLGNGWSYNEQFF. CDR3 bases: TGTGCCGGCAGCTTAGGAAACGGATGGTCCTACAATGAGCAGTTCTTC.

This clone was observed many times. This chain links TRBV10-1 with TRBJ2-1; D call uncertain. This CDR3 comprises 14 residues. Deletions cut 5 bases from V and 2 bases from J, with 10 bases between. Germline CDR1 WNHNN, CDR2 SYGVQD (reference sequence). The CDR3 reads CASSRSGTYNEQFF. The CDR3 coding sequence is TGCGCCAGCAGTAGATCAGGAACCTACAATGAGCAGTTCTTC.

The table lists this clone with many counts. A much larger clone differs by one base, so this may be a read error. V and J are TRBV19 and TRBJ2-7, with D unresolved. The germline V gene encodes CDR1 LNHDA and CDR2 SQIVND (reference sequence). This CDR3 has 13 residues. Trimming took 4 bases from V and 4 from J, leaving 11 bases between them. The chain's CDR3 is CASSTNSLYEQYF. CDR3 DNA: TGTGCCAGTAGTACTAATAGTTTGTACGAGCAGTACTTC.

There are many counts of this clone. This chain links TRBV10-3 with TRBJ2-3; TRBD1 matches 7 bases. This CDR3 comprises 15 residues. After removal of 7 bases from V and 0 bases from J, the junction contained 7 bases not matched to a gene. Germline V gene data show CDR1 as ENHRY and CDR2 as SYGVKD. CDR3 nucleotide sequence: TGTGCCATCACCCGCCAGACAGGGAGCACAGATACGCAGTATTTT. Translation: CAITRQTGSTDTQYF.

In its sample, this clone was seen many times. The chain combines TRBV7-6 with TRBJ1-6, with D hard to call. Germline V lookup: CDR1 SGHVS, CDR2 FNYEAQ. The CDR3 runs 15 residues. V lost 5 bases and J 6 bases, leaving 14 bases between the germline ends. The CDR3 sequence: CASSLEAGVNSPLHF. The DNA for the CDR3 is TGTGCCAGCAGCCTCGAGGCAGGAGTTAATTCACCCCTCCACTTT.

This clone was seen at least ten times. V and J are TRBV6-1 and TRBJ1-2; no definite D call. V was cut by 5 bases and J by 10 bases, with 11 bases left in between. The CDR3 consists of 11 residues. The germline gives CDR1 MNHNS, CDR2 SASEGT. The CDR3 reads CASSREGYYTF. DNA of the CDR3: TGTGCCAGCAGTCGGGAAGGGTACTACACCTTC.

This clone occurred many times. The V gene is TRBV2, the J gene TRBJ1-2; 8 bases align to TRBD1. The CDR3 sequence is 15 residues long. Germline trimming cut 4 bases from V and 1 base from J; bases unmatched to any gene: 5. The germline CDR1 and CDR2 sequences are SNHLY and FYNNEI. The DNA for the CDR3 is TGTGCCAGCAGTGCCGGGACAGGTTTTAACTATGGCTACACCTTC. It is translated as CASSAGTGFNYGYTF.

This clone appeared a few times. V gene TRBV28 combines with J gene TRBJ2-7; D possibly uses TRBD1 or TRBD2 (6 bases each). The CDR3 contains 13 residues. CDR1 and CDR2 from the germline V gene are MDHEN and SYDVKM. V was shortened by 4 bases and J by 13 bases, with 20 bases between the two germline ends. The CDR3 region is CASSSHGSGGHYF. Here the CDR3 DNA reads TGTGCCAGCAGTTCCCACGGGTCTGGGGGGCATTACTTC. Filled out from reference TRBV28 and TRBJ2-7, the complete variable domain reads DVKVTQSSRYLVKRTGEKVFLECVQDMDHENMFWYRQDPGLGLRLIYFSYDVKMKEKGDIPEGYSVSREKKERFSLILESASTNQTSMYLCASSSHGSGGHYFGPGTRLTVT.

With regard to this clone: Relative to the germline gene, one junction end is altered; a read error may explain this. Different DNA sequences within this sample yield the same CDR3. V and J are TRBV6-1 and TRBJ1-5; D possibly corresponds to TRBD1 (6 bases). This CDR3 is 13 amino acids long. Germline CDR1 is MNHNS and CDR2 is SASEGT. CDR3 protein: CASRTGRNQPQHF. The CDR3 region has the DNA TGTGCCAGCAGAACAGGGCGAAATCAGCCGCAGCATTTT.

This clone was seen ten or more times. The chain combines TRBV10-2 with TRBJ2-1; 12 bases are a match to TRBD2. The ends lost 8 bases at V and 6 bases at J; junction bases unmatched: 5. In germline, CDR1 is WSHSY, CDR2 SAAADI. CDR3 size: 14 residues. The CDR3 sequence is CASLGLAGINEQFF. The DNA for the CDR3 is TGCGCCAGCCTCGGACTAGCGGGGATCAATGAGCAGTTCTTC.

This clone was picked up many times. V gene TRBV2 combines with J gene TRBJ1-1, with 8 bases aligning to TRBD1. Germline assignment: CDR1 SNHLY and CDR2 FYNNEI. Unmatched junction bases numbered 1, after V lost 6 bases and J lost 1 base. This CDR3 comprises 13 residues. The CDR3 protein is CASSDRGNTEAFF. Written as DNA, the CDR3 is TGTGCCAGCAGCGACAGGGGGAACACTGAAGCTTTCTTT.

In this sample, this clone turned up many times. In nucleotides, the CDR3 is TGTGCCAGCAGCCGATCAGGGGGCGCACAGGGCTACACCTTC. Encoded protein: CASSRSGGAQGYTF. The chain joins TRBV28 to TRBJ1-2; TRBD1 matches at 8 bases. V shed 6 bases and J 8 bases; nucleotides not matched to a gene: 11. Germline CDR1 and CDR2: MDHEN and SYDVKM. This CDR3 spans 14 amino acids.

A remark on this clone: The sample holds other DNA sequences that translate to the same CDR3. The J gene is TRBJ2-2, the V gene TRBV7-9; D perhaps matches TRBD2 (5 bases). V was trimmed by 7 bases and J by 4 bases, leaving 16 bases between them. Per the germline V gene, CDR1 is SEHNR and CDR2 is FQNEAQ (reference sequence). The CDR3 spans 15 residues. The CDR3 here is CASTLFCTSTGELFF. CDR3 DNA: TGTGCCAGCACCCTGTTCTGCACTAGCACCGGGGAGCTGTTTTTT.

There are many counts of this clone. The gene calls are TRBV10-1 and TRBJ2-2; TRBD1 agrees at 8 bases. The germline CDR1 and CDR2 sequences are WNHNN and SYGVQD (reference sequence). V trimming: 3 bases; J trimming: 6 bases; junction bases outside the gene matches: 15. CDR3 length equals 18 residues. The CDR3 DNA is TGCGCCAGCAGTGACCCGGAAGGCGGGACAGGATCGGCCGGGGAGCTGTTTTTT. This translates into CASSDPEGGTGSAGELFF.

V gene TRBV11-2 combines with J gene TRBJ2-7, with 8 positions matching TRBD1. Germline CDR1 SGHAT, CDR2 FQNNGV. The CDR3 has 15 residues. V lost 1 base, J lost 3 bases, and 5 bases stayed unmatched. This CDR3 is CASSLAGGAYYEQYF. The DNA of the CDR3 is TGTGCCAGCAGCTTAGCAGGGGGCGCATACTACGAGCAGTACTTC.

This clone was counted between two and nine times. The rearrangement joins TRBV24-1 to TRBJ2-2; 7 bases are shared with TRBD1. Germline V gene data show CDR1 as KGHDR and CDR2 as SFDVKD. This CDR3 has 15 amino acids. With V trimmed by 6 bases and J by 0 bases, 3 bases remained unmatched. CDR3 coding DNA: TGTGCCACCAGTCCAGGGGGATCGAACACCGGGGAGCTGTTTTTT. Translated: CATSPGGSNTGELFF.

This clone showed up many times. This chain connects TRBV9 to TRBJ2-3, with 10 bases identical to TRBD2. The ends lost 9 bases at V and 2 bases at J; junction bases unmatched: 6. Germline CDR1 reads SGDLS; CDR2 reads YYNGEE. This CDR3 is 14 amino acids long. This CDR3 is CAIHSGGSTDTQYF. CDR3 DNA: TGTGCCATCCATAGCGGGGGGTCCACAGATACGCAGTATTTT.

With regard to this clone: This may stem from a read error, because a much larger clone lies one nucleotide away. This CDR3 is also generated by other DNA sequences in the sample. The rearrangement joins TRBV10-2 to TRBJ2-1; weak D call: TRBD2 (6 bases). This CDR3 has 11 residues. CDR1 is WSHSY, CDR2 SAAADI, per germline. The V and J ends lost 3 bases and 16 bases respectively, with 13 bases between them. CDR3 nucleotides: TGCGCCAGCAGTGACTGGAGGGACGGTTTCTTC. This gives the protein CASSDWRDGFF.